This entry lists 10 T cell receptor beta chains sequenced from one sample in a study of healthy donors' naive CD4 and CD8 T cells. Each TCR library used around 500 ng of total RNA and a linear amplification protocol. TCRdb passed the reads through MiXCR, listing each CDR3 protein once. The repertoire holds about 200,000 distinct CDR3 sequences, with nearly 75% as singletons. Sequenced input: naive CD4+ and CD8+ T cells sorted from blood, pooled from several donors. Receptors originate from a pool of human donors in good health; the sample pools cells from several healthy donors.

The chain is built from TRBV11-2 and TRBJ1-6; TRBD1 agrees at 9 bases. Germline V lookup: CDR1 SGHAT, CDR2 FQNNGV. The CDR3 has 15 residues. Trimming at V came to 5 bases and at J to 8 bases, leaving 7 bases not matched to a gene. The CDR3 sequence is CASSLGWDRDSPLHF. CDR3 DNA sequence: TGTGCCAGCAGCCTCGGATGGGACAGGGATTCACCCCTCCACTTT.

This clonotype was found a few times. Its ends do not fully match the called genes, so a read error is possible. The V and J genes are TRBV29-1 and TRBJ1-3; D gene unclear. Germline lookup yields CDR1 SQVTM and CDR2 ANQGSEA. CDR3 size: 13 residues. The CDR3 nucleotides read TGCAGCGTCGAAGTGGGTTCGGGAAACACCATATATTTT. Its translation: CSVEVGSGNTIYF.

The V gene is TRBV2, the J gene TRBJ2-6, with 9 bases fitting TRBD1. This CDR3 region has 18 residues. V lost 7 bases and J lost 3; bases outside the gene matches: 13. Germline assignment: CDR1 SNHLY and CDR2 FYNNEI. CDR3 in DNA: TGTGCCAGCACTATACAGGGGGCTCGGCAAGGTGGGGCCAACGTCCTGACTTTC. Its translation is CASTIQGARQGGANVLTF. The entire variable domain, with the rest obtained from reference TRBV2 and TRBJ2-6, is as follows: EPEVTQTPSHQVTQMGQEVILRCVPISNHLYFYWYRQILGQKVEFLVSFYNNEISEKSEIFDDQFSVERPDGSNFTLKIRSTKLEDSAMYFCASTIQGARQGGANVLTFGAGSRLTVL.

The J gene is TRBJ1-5, the V gene TRBV4-1; TRBD1 agrees at 7 bases. The germline CDR1 and CDR2 sequences are MGHRA and YSYEKL. CDR3 length: 17 residues. Losses at the gene ends were 1 base for V and 4 bases for J; bases not matched to a gene: 10. CDR3 loop: CASSQVPSGTVNQPQHF. The CDR3 DNA follows: TGCGCCAGCAGCCAAGTCCCTTCCGGGACAGTGAATCAGCCCCAGCATTTT.

The V and J genes are TRBV27 and TRBJ1-6, with D hard to call. The germline V gene encodes CDR1 MNHEY and CDR2 SMNVEV (reference sequence). The CDR3 is 14 amino acids. The germline V and J ends were trimmed by 1 base and 7 bases, with 8 bases remaining between them. This CDR3 reads CASSLFVLNSPLHF. CDR3 in DNA: TGTGCCAGCAGTTTATTTGTCCTGAATTCACCCCTCCACTTT.

The CDR3 sequence: CSVELAVLNEQFF. CDR3 coding DNA: TGCAGCGTTGAATTGGCCGTACTCAATGAGCAGTTCTTC. The V call is TRBV29-1, the J call TRBJ2-1; D gene unclear. Germline V CDR1 and CDR2: SQVTM, ANQGSEA. The CDR3 has 13 residues. The V end was cut by 2 bases, the J end by 6 bases, with 11 bases between.

This chain joins TRBV6-2 or TRBV6-3 and TRBJ1-1; perhaps TRBD1 as D (5 bases). This CDR3 is 15 amino acids long. V lost 8 bases to trimming and J lost 2 bases, with 18 bases between them. CDR1 MNHEY and CDR2 SVGEGT come from the germline V gene. The CDR3 nucleotides read TGTGCCAGCGTCGACCCCCAGGGCCAAAACACTGAAGCTTTCTTT. Translated: CASVDPQGQNTEAFF.

The chain carries TRBV4-3 and TRBJ2-7; D is perhaps TRBD1 or TRBD2 (5 bases each). V lost 6 bases, J lost 4 bases, and 16 bases lay in between. The CDR3 runs to 14 residues. Germline V lookup: CDR1 LGHNA, CDR2 YSLEER. The CDR3 DNA reads TGCGCCAGCAGTCAGCGGTTGGGGCTGTACGAGCAGTACTTC. It yields the protein CASSQRLGLYEQYF.

The V gene is TRBV6-1, the J gene TRBJ1-1; TRBD1 matches at 8 bases. Germline CDR1 MNHNS, CDR2 SASEGT. CDR3 length equals 12 residues. V lost 8 bases to trimming and J lost 8 bases; unmatched junction nucleotides: 7. CDR3 sequence (DNA): TGTGCCAGCTTATGGACAGGGCGAGAAGCTTTCTTT. It translates to CASLWTGREAFF.

The J gene is TRBJ1-2, the V gene TRBV5-1; D is uncertain. The germline V gene encodes CDR1 SGHRS and CDR2 YFSETQ. The CDR3 totals 12 residues. Trimming took 0 bases from V and 7 from J, leaving 7 bases between them. CDR3 DNA: TGCGCCAGCAGCTTGGACCAGCCTGGCTACACCTTC. Its protein is CASSLDQPGYTF.